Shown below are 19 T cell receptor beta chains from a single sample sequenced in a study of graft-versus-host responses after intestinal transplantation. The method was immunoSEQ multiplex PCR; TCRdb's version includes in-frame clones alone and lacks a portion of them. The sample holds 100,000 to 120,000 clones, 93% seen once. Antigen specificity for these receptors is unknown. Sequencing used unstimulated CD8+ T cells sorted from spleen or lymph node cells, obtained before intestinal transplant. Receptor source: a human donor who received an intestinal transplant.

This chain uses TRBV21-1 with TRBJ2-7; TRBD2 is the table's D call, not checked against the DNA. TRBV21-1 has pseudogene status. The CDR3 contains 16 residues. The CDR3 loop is CASSTLRREASHEQYF. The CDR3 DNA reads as TGTGCCAGCAGCACCCTCAGGAGGGAGGCCTCCCACGAGCAGTACTTC.

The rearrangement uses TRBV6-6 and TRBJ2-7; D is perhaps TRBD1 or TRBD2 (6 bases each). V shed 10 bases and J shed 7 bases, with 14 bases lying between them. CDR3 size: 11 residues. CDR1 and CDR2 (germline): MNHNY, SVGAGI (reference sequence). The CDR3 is CATGASREQYF. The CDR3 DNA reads TGTGCCACGGGGGCATCTCGGGAGCAGTACTTC.

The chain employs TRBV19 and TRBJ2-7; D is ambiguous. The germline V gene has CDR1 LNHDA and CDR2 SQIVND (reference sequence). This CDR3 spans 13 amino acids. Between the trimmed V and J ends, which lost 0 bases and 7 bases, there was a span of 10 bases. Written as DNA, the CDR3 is TGTGCCAGTAGTATAGATCTATTTAGGGAGCAGTACTTC. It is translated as CASSIDLFREQYF.

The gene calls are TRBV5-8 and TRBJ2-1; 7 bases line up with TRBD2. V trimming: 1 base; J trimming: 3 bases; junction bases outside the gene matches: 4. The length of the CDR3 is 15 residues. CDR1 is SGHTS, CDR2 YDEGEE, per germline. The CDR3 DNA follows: TGTGCCAGCAGCTTGTGGTCTAGCGGCTACAATGAGCAGTTCTTC. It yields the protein CASSLWSSGYNEQFF.

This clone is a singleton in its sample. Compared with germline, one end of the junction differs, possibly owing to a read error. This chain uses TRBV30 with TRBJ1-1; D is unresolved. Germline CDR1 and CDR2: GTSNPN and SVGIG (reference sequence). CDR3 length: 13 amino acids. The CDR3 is CAWSPGMNTEAFF. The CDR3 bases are TGTGCCTGGAGTCCGGGGATGAATACTGAAGCTTTCTTT.

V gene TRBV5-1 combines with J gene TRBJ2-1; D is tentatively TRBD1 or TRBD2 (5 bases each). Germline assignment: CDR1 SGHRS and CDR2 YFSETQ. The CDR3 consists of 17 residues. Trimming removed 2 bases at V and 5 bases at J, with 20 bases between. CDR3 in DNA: TGCGCCAGCAGCTTTGGCAGGGACGGAAGCGAGAACAATGAGCAGTTCTTC. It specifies CASSFGRDGSENNEQFF. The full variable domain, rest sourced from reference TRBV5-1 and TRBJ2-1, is KAGVTQTPRYLIKTRGQQVTLSCSPISGHRSVSWYQQTPGQGLQFLFEYFSETQRNKGNFPGRFSGRQFSNSRSEMNVSTLELGDSALYLCASSFGRDGSENNEQFFGPGTRLTVL.

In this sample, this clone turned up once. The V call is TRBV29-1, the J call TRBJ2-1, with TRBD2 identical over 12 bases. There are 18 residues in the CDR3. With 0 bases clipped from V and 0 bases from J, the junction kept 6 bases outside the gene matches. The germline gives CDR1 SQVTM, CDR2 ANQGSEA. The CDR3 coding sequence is TGCAGCGTTGAAGATCGCCCGACTAGCGGGAGCTCCTACAATGAGCAGTTCTTC. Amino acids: CSVEDRPTSGSSYNEQFF.

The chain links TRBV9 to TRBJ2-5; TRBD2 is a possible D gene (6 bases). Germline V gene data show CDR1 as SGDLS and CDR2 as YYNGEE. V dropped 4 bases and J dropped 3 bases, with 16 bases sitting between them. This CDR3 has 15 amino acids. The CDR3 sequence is CASSPGGSAEETQYF. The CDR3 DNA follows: TGTGCCAGCAGCCCCGGGGGTAGCGCTGAAGAGACCCAGTACTTC. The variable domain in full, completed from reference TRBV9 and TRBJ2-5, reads DSGVTQTPKHLITATGQRVTLRCSPRSGDLSVYWYQQSLDQGLQFLIQYYNGEERAKGNILERFSAQQFPDLHSELNLSSLELGDSALYFCASSPGGSAEETQYFGPGTRLLVL.

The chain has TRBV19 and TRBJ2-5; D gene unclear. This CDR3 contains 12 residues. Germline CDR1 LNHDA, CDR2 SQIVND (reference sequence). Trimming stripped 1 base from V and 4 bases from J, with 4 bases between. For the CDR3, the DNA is TGTGCCAGTAGTATAGGGGTAGAGACCCAGTACTTC. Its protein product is CASSIGVETQYF. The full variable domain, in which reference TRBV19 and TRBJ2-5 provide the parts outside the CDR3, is DGGITQSPKYLFRKEGQNVTLSCEQNLNHDAMYWYRQDPGQGLRLIYYSQIVNDFQKGDIAEGYSVSREKKESFPLTVTSAQKNPTAFYLCASSIGVETQYFGPGTRLLVL.

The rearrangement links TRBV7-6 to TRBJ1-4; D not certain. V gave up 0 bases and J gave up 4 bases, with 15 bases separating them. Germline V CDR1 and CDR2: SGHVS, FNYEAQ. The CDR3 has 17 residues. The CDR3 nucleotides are TGTGCCAGCAGCTTAGCGAGTGGAGAAGCGATTAATGAAAAACTGTTTTTT. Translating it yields CASSLASGEAINEKLFF. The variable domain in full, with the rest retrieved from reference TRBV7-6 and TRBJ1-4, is GAGVSQSPRYKVTKRGQDVALRCDPISGHVSLYWYRQALGQGPEFLTYFNYEAQQDKSGLPNDRFSAERPEGSISTLTIQRTEQRDSAMYRCASSLASGEAINEKLFFGSGTQLSVL.

The CDR3 here is CASSLGGESSYNEQFF. In nucleotides, the CDR3 is TGTGCCAGCAGTTTGGGGGGTGAGAGCTCCTACAATGAGCAGTTCTTC. This chain joins TRBV28 and TRBJ2-1; possibly TRBD2 for D (6 bases). The CDR3 covers 16 residues. CDR1 is MDHEN and CDR2 is SYDVKM in the germline V gene. The V end lost 3 bases, the J end lost 0 bases, and 12 bases lay between the germline ends.

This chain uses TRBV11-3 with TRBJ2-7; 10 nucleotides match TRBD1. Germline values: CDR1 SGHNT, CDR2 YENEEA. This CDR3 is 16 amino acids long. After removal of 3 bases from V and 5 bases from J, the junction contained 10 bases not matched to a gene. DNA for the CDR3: TGTGCCAGCAGCTTGACCGGGACAGGGGATAGGGACGAGCAGTACTTC. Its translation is CASSLTGTGDRDEQYF.

The CDR3 protein is CASSLTQGWSYEQYF. Written as DNA, the CDR3 is TGCGCCAGCAGCTTAACTCAAGGGTGGTCCTACGAGCAGTACTTC. The chain couples TRBV5-1 to TRBJ2-7, with D unclear. Deletions cut 2 bases from V and 1 base from J, with 13 bases between. Germline V gene sequence: CDR1 SGHRS, CDR2 YFSETQ. There are 15 residues in the CDR3.

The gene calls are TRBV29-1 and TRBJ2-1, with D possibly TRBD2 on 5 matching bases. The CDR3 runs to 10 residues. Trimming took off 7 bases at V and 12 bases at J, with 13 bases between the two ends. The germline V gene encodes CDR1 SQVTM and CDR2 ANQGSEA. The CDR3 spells CSAAEGPQFF. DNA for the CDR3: TGCAGCGCAGCGGAAGGCCCGCAGTTCTTC.

This CDR3 reads CASSMTSGDYEQYF. In DNA, the CDR3 is TGTGCCAGTAGTATGACGAGCGGAGACTACGAGCAGTACTTC. The V and J genes are TRBV19 and TRBJ2-7; D is perhaps TRBD2 (5 bases). The length of the CDR3 is 14 residues. Trimming pared 3 bases from V and 3 bases from J, leaving 12 bases between. Per germline, CDR1 LNHDA and CDR2 SQIVND (reference sequence).

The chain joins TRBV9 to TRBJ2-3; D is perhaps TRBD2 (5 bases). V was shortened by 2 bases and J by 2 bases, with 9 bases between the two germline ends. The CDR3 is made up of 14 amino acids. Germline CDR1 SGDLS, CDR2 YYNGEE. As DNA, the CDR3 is TGTGCCAGCAGCGTTAGCGTTTACACAGATACGCAGTATTTT. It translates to CASSVSVYTDTQYF.

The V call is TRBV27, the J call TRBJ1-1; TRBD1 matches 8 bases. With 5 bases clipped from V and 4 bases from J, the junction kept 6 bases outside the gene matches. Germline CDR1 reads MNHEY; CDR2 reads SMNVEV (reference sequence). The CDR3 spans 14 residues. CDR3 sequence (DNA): TGTGCCAGCAGTCCGGGGACAGGCATCACTGAAGCTTTCTTT. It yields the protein CASSPGTGITEAFF.

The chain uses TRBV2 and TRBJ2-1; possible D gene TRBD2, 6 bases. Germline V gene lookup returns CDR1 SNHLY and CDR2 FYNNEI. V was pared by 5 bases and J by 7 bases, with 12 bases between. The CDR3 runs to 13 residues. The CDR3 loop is CASSRDFYNEQFF. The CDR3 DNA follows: TGTGCCAGCAGTCGGGACTTTTATAATGAGCAGTTCTTC.

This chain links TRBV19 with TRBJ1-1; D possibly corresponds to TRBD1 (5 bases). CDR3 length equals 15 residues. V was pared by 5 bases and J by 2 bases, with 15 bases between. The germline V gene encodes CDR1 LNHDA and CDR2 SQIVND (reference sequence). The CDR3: CASSDLQGLNTEAFF. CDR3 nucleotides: TGTGCCAGTAGTGACCTCCAGGGCTTAAACACTGAAGCTTTCTTT.